This TCR beta chain originates from a study of blood T cell repertoires in COVID-19 (dated by TCRdb to 2018 to 2021). Regarding the research as a whole: Samples covering the acute and convalescent phases of COVID-19 were provided by collaborators in the United States, Italy and Spain. HLA class I and class II types, where available, came from metadata supplied by the sample provider rather than from assay-based typing. The samples were drawn from two sources: the first 160 participants of the ongoing ImmuneRACE study, and 1,254 subjects contributed by 6 global collaborators. Nearly every sample came with metadata listing a de-identified subject ID, COVID-19 status, age in years and sex. The material from the prospective study consisted of cDNA or gDNA derived from T cells, B-cell-depleted T cells, or PBMCs. A freely available public database, intended as a resource for researchers studying the immune response to SARS-CoV-2, is where the repertoires were released. The dataset comprised deeply sampled blood TCRbeta repertoires from subjects exposed to, actively infected with, or recovered from COVID-19.

TCRbeta CDR3 regions were amplified from genomic DNA using the immunoSEQ Assay, a bias-controlled multiplex PCR. Per the original workflow: The number of nucleated cells in each sample was estimated by amplification of reference gene primers within the assay. To quantify the absolute abundance of each unique TCRbeta CDR3 rearrangement, sequence reads were collapsed and filtered. For each sample, productive Simpson clonality was calculated as the square root of Simpson's diversity index over productive rearrangements. In TCRdb, the immuneACCESS table is reduced to in-frame sequences with V and J assigned. These tables do not hold every clone; where another copy was compared, an unresolved V gene accounts for under half, and the others remain unexplained. The DNA was the basis for D and trimming; V, J and clone size are from that table. The sample table contains around 100,000 clones; only one count was recorded for over 75% of them. Of the sample, around 13% is held by the ten largest clones.

V sheds 0 bases and J sheds 1 base, leaving 14 bases between their ends. Measured from the cysteine to the phenylalanine, the CDR3 is 16 residues long. The only DNA kept is the CDR3, 48 bases in frame from the first base. The germline V gene yields SGDLS for CDR1 and YYNGEE for CDR2. Worth noting for this clone: Its antigen is not yet known. No quality values exist for individual bases; no much larger clone is one base distant.

Points the paper makes about the study in general: How much clinical and demographic metadata was included differed by source and by participant, and the metadata was provided uncurated.

Each collaborating institution followed its own protocols to collect whole blood in K2EDTA tubes. For TCRbeta analysis, collaborators shipped samples as frozen whole blood, isolated PBMCs, or DNA extracted from either of those sample types. The sequence came from a human donor in a cohort sampled during active or convalescent COVID-19. The chain is made from TRBV9 and TRBJ2-7; TRBD2 could be the D gene, as 6 bases match. The sequenced material came from peripheral blood. The CDR3 reads CASSVGAGGTSYEQYF. The DNA is TGTGCCAGCAGCGTAGGGGCCGGGGGAACTTCCTACGAGCAGTACTTC.